This TCR beta chain came from a study of blood T cell repertoires in COVID-19. Per germline, CDR1 SGHAT and CDR2 FQNNGV. V was pared by 5 bases and J by 2 bases, with 8 bases of the junction left unmatched. The CDR3 consists of 16 residues. The protocol was immunoSEQ multiplex PCR, while the TCRdb copy is restricted to in-frame clones and leaves out a portion. The sample lists over 130,000 clones; around 83% were seen once. The chain joins TRBV11-2 to TRBJ2-1; 8 positions match TRBD1. This receptor was obtained from a woman aged 80 or over with acute or convalescent COVID-19. The specimen sequenced was peripheral blood. CDR3 bases: TGTGCCAGCAGCACCCACAGGGGGGCAACCTACAATGAGCAGTTCTTC. Translated: CASSTHRGATYNEQFF.